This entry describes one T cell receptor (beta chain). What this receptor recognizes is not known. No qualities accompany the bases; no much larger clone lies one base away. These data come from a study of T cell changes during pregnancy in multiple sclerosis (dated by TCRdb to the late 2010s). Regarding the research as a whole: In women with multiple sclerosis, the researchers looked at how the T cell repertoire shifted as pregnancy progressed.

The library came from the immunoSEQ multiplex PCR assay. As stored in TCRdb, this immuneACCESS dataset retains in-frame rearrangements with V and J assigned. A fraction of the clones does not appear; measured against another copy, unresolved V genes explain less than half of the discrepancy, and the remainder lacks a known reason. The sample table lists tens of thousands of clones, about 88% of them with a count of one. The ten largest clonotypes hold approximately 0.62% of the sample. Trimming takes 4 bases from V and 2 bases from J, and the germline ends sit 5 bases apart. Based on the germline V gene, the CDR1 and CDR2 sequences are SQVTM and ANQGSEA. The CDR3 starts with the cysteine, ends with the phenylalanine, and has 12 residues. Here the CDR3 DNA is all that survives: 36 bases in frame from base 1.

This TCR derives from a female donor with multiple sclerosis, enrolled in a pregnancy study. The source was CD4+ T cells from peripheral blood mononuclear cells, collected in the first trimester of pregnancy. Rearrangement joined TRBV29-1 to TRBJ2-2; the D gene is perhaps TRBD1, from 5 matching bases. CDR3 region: CSVGTNTGELFF. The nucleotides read TGCAGCGTTGGGACAAACACCGGGGAGCTGTTTTTT.